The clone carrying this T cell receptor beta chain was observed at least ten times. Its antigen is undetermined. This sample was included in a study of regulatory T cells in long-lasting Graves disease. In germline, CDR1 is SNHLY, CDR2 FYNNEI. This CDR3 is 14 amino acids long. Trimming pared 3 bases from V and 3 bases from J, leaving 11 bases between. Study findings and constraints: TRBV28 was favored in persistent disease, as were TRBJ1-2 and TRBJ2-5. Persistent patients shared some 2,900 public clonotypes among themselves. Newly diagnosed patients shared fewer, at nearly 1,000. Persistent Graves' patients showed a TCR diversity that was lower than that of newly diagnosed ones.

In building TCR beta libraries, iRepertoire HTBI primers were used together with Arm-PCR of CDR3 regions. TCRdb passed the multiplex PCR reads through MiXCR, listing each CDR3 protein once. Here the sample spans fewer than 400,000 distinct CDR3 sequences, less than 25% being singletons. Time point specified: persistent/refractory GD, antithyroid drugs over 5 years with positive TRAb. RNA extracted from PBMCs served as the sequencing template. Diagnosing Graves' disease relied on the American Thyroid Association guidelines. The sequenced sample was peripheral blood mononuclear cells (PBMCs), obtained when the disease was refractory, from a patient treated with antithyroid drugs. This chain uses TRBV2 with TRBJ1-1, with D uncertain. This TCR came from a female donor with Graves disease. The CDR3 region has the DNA TGTGCCAGCAGTGATCCTCGCGGTGACACTGAAGCTTTCTTT. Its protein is CASSDPRGDTEAFF.